This T cell receptor (beta chain) was recorded in a study of cytomegalovirus exposure and HLA in healthy donors. Profiling relied on immunoSEQ multiplex PCR, and the TCRdb table lists in-frame clones only, not all of them. The table lists 120,000 or so clones, roughly 89% of them singletons, with 1.5% to 2% in the top ten. The length of the CDR3 is 15 residues. Germline-derived CDR1 and CDR2 are MGHDK and SYGVNS. Between the trimmed V and J ends, which lost 6 bases and 3 bases, there was a span of 15 bases. The sequence derives from a woman aged 18-29 years in good health and CMV-seronegative. The sequencing input was PBMCs. The V call is TRBV25-1, the J call TRBJ2-1; D perhaps matches TRBD2 (6 bases). The CDR3: CASSPGGADYNEQFF. CDR3 DNA sequence: TGTGCCAGCAGCCCGGGCGGGGCCGACTACAATGAGCAGTTCTTC.